The 5 T cell receptor beta chains reported below all come from one sample, sequenced in a study of control samples from healthy donors and cancer patients (dated by TCRdb to the early 2020s). The library relied on the immunoSEQ multiplex PCR assay. TCRdb holds this immuneACCESS table with in-frame rearrangements only. Some clones are missing; in checked studies, unresolved V genes explain under half, and the rest has no known cause. The sample contains fewer than 200,000 clones, about 94% of them found a single time. The ten largest make up 4.1% of the sample. Specimen: blood. The receptor set was obtained from a woman aged 60-75 years in good health.

V and J are TRBV5-4 and TRBJ1-6; D is perhaps TRBD1 (5 bases). This CDR3 has 16 amino acids. The germline V gene encodes CDR1 SGHNT and CDR2 YYREEE (reference sequence). Trimming cost V 1 base and J 9 bases, with 17 bases left between them. The CDR3, as DNA: TGTGCCAGCAGCTTGTCATTTGGGGCGGTGAGTTCACCCCTCCACTTT. This translates into CASSLSFGAVSSPLHF.

V is TRBV30 and J is TRBJ1-5; 7 nucleotides match TRBD1. The CDR3 extends over 17 amino acids. Germline CDR1 GTSNPN, CDR2 SVGIG (reference sequence). Trimming cost V 6 bases and J 0 bases; bases outside gene matches: 14. The CDR3 coding sequence is TGTGCCTGTACCGGGACAGCGCACAGGGATAGCAATCAGCCCCAGCATTTT. Protein sequence: CACTGTAHRDSNQPQHF. The whole variable domain, remainder taken from reference TRBV30 and TRBJ1-5, is SQTIHQWPATLVQPVGSPLSLECTVEGTSNPNLYWYRQAAGRGLQLLFYSVGIGQISSEVPQNLSASRPQDRQFILSSKKLLLSDSGFYLCACTGTAHRDSNQPQHFGDGTRLSIL.

This clone was counted a few times. This chain joins TRBV3-1 (or the pseudogene TRBV3-2) and TRBJ1-4, with no clear D. CDR3 length: 16 residues. Between the trimmed V and J ends, which lost 4 bases and 5 bases, there was a span of 17 bases. Per the germline V gene, CDR1 is LGHDT and CDR2 is YNNKEL (reference sequence). CDR3 sequence (DNA): TGTGCCAGCAGCCCGGCTACTTGGAGAGGGAATGAAAAACTGTTTTTT. It encodes CASSPATWRGNEKLFF.

About this clone itself: The junction shows a germline mismatch at one end, possibly a read error. V gene TRBV18 combines with J gene TRBJ1-4; D unclear. The germline CDR1 and CDR2 sequences are KGHSH and LQKENI. This CDR3 comprises 12 residues. This CDR3 reads CASSPSDEKLLF. The CDR3 DNA sequence: TGTGCCAGCTCACCAAGTGATGAAAAACTGCTTTTT.

The chain couples TRBV5-1 to TRBJ2-1, with D possibly being TRBD2 (6 bases). The CDR3 spans 16 residues. V lost 3 bases and J 0 bases, leaving 13 bases between the germline ends. Germline values: CDR1 SGHRS, CDR2 YFSETQ. CDR3 nucleotides: TGCGCCAGCAGCTCGGGACTGCCCGGCTCCTACAATGAGCAGTTCTTC. This codes for CASSSGLPGSYNEQFF.